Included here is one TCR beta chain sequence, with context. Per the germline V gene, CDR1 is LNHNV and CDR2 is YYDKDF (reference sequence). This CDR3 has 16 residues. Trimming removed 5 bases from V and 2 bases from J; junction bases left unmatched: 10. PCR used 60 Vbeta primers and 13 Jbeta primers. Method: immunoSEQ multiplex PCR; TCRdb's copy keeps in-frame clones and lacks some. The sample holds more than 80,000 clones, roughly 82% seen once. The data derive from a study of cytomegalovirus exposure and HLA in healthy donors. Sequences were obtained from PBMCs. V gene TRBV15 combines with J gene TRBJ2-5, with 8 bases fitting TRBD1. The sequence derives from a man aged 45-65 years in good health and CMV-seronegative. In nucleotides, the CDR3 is TGTGCCACCAGCGGGTACGGGACAGGACGACAAGAGACCCAGTACTTC. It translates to CATSGYGTGRQETQYF.